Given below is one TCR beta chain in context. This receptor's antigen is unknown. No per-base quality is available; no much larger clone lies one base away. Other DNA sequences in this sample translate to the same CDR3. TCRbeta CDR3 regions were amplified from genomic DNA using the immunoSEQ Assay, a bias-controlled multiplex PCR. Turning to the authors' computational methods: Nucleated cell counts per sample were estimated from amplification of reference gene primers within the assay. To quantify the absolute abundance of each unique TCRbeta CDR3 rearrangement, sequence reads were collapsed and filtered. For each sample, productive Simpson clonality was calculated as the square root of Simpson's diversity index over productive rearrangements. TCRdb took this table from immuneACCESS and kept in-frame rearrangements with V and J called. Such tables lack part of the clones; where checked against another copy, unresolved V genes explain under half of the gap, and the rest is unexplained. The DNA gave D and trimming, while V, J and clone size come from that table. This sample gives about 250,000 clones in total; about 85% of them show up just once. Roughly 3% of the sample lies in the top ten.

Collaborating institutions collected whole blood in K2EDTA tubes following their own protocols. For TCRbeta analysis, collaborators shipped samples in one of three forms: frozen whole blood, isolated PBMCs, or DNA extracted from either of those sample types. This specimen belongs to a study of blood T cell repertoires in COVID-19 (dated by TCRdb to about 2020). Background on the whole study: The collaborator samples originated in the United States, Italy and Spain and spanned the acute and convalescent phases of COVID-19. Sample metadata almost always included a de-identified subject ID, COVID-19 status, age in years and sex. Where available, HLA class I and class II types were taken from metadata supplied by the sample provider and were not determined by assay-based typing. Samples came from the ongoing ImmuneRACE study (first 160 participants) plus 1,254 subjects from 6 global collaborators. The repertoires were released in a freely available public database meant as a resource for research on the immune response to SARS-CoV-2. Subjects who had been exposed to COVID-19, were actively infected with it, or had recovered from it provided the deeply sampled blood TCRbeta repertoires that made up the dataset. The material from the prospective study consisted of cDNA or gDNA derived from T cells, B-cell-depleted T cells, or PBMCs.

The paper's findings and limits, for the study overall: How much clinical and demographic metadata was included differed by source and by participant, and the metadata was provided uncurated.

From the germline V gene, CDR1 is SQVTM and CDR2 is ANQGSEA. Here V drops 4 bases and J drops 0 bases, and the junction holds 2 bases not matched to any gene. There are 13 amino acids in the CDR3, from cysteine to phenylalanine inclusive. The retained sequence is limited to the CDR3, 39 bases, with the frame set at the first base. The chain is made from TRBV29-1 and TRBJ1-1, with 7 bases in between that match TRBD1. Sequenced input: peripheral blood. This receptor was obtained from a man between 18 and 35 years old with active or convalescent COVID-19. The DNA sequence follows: TGCAGCGTTGGACAGGGCGTGAACACTGAAGCTTTCTTT. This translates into CSVGQGVNTEAFF.